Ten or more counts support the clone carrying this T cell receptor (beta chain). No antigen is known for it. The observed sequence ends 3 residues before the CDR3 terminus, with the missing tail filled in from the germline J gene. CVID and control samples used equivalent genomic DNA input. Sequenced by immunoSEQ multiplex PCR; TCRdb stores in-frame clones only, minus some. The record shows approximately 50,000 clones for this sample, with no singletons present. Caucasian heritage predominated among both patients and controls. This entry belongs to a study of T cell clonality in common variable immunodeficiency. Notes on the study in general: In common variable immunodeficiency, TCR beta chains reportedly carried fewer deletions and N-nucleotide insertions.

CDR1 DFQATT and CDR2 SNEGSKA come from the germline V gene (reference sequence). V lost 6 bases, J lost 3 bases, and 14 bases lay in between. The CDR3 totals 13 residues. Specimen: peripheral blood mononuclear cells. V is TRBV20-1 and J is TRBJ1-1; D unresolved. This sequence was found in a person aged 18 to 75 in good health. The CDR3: CSAKRFADTEAFF. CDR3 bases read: TGCAGTGCCAAGAGGTTTGCGGACACTGAA.